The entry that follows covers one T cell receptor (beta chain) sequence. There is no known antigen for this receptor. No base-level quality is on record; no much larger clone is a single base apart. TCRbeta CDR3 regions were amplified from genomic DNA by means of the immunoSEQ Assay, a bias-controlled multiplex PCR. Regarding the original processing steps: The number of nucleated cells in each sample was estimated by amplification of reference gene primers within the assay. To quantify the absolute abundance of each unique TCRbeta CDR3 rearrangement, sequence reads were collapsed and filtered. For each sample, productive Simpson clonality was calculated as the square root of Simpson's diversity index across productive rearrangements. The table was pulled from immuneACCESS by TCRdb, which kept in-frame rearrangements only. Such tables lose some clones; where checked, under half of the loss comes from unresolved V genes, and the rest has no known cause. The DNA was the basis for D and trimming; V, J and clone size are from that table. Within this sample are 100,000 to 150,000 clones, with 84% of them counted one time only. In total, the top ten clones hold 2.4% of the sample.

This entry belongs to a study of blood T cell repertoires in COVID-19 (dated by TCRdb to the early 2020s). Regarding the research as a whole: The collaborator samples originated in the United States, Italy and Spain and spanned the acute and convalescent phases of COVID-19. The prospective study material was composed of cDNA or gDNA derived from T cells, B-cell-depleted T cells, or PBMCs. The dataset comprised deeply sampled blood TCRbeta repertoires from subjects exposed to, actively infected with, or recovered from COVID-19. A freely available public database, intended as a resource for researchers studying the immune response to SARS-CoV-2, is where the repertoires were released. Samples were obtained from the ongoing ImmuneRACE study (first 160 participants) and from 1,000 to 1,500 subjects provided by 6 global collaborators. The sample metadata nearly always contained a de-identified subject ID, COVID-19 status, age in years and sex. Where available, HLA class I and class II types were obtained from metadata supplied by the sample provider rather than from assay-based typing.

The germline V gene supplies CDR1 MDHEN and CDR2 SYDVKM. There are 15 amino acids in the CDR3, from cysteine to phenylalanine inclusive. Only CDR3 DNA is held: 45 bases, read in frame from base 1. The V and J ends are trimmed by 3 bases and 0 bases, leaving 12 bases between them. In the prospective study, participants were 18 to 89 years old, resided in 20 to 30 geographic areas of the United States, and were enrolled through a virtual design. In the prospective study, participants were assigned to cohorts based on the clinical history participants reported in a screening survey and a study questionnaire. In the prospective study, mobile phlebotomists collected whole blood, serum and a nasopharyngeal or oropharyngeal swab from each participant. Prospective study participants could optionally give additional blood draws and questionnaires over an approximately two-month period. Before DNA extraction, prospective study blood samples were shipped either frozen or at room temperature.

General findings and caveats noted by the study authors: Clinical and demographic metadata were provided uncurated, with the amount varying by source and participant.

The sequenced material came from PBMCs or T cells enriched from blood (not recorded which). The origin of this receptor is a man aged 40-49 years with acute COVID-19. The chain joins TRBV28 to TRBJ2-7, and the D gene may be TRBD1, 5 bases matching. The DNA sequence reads TGTGCCAGCAGTTTCCCGGACACCAGCTCCTACGAGCAGTACTTC. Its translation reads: CASSFPDTSSYEQYF.